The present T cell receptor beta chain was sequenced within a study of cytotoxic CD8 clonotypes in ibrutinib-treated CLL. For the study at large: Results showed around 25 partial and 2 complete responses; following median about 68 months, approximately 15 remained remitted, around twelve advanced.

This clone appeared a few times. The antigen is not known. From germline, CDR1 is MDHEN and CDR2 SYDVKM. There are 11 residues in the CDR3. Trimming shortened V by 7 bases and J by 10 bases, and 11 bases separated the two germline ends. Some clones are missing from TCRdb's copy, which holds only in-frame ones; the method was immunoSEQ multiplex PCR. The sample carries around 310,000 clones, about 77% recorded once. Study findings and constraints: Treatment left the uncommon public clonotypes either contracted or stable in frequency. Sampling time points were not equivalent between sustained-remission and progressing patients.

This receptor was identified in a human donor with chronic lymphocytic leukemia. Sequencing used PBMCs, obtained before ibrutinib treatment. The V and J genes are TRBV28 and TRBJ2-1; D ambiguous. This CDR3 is CASTNGGEQFF. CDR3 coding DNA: TGTGCCAGCACCAACGGCGGAGAGCAGTTCTTC. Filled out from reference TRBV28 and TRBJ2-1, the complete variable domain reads DVKVTQSSRYLVKRTGEKVFLECVQDMDHENMFWYRQDPGLGLRLIYFSYDVKMKEKGDIPEGYSVSREKKERFSLILESASTNQTSMYLCASTNGGEQFFGPGTRLTVL.